This passage covers 5 T cell receptor beta chains from one sample sequenced in a study of T-cell memory formation after mild COVID-19. TCRdb re-analysed the 5' RACE reads in MiXCR, keeping a single row per CDR3 protein. Of about 190,000 distinct CDR3 sequences listed, about 16% were seen once; the top ten hold roughly 2.4%. The specimen was PBMCs or a T cell subset sorted from them (not recorded which). All receptors come from an adult woman who had mild COVID-19 (a few samples of this study predate the infection). Cell type and time point are not known.

This chain joins TRBV7-2 and TRBJ2-4, with 9 bases identical to TRBD2. After removal of 4 bases from V and 9 bases from J, the junction contained 13 bases not matched to a gene. CDR3 size: 16 residues. Germline assignment: CDR1 SGHTA and CDR2 FQGNSA. The DNA for the CDR3 is TGTGCCAGCAGCTCCCCTGGGATAGCGGGAGATCGCATTCAGTACTTC. Translating gives CASSSPGIAGDRIQYF.

This clonotype has just a few counts. This chain joins TRBV7-3 and TRBJ2-2; D is undetermined. The germline gives CDR1 SGHTA, CDR2 FQGTGA. The germline V and J ends were trimmed by 6 bases and 1 base, with 9 bases remaining between them. This CDR3 comprises 14 residues. CDR3 nucleotide sequence: TGTGCCAGCAGTACAGCTATGAACACCGGGGAGCTGTTTTTT. It specifies CASSTAMNTGELFF.

This clonotype showed up many times. The chain recombines TRBV29-1 with TRBJ1-1; D not resolved. The germline V and J ends were trimmed by 4 bases and 6 bases, with 15 bases remaining between them. The germline V gene encodes CDR1 SQVTM and CDR2 ANQGSEA. The CDR3 sequence is 13 residues long. Here the CDR3 DNA reads TGCAGCGTTGGGGTCGGGCAACGGGCTGAAGCTTTCTTT. Translating it yields CSVGVGQRAEAFF.

This chain connects TRBV5-1 to TRBJ1-1; no firm D call. Looked up from germline, CDR1 is SGHRS and CDR2 is YFSETQ. The V end was cut by 6 bases, the J end by 1 base, with 13 bases between. The CDR3 contains 14 residues. The CDR3 nucleotides are TGCGCCAGCACGAACGACGTTACGAACACTGAAGCTTTCTTT. The encoded protein is CASTNDVTNTEAFF.

This clonotype was found many times. The chain couples TRBV20-1 to TRBJ1-1, with D possibly TRBD1 on 5 matching bases. V was pared by 6 bases and J by 0 bases, with 14 bases between. Looked up from germline, CDR1 is DFQATT and CDR2 is SNEGSKA (reference sequence). This CDR3 has 14 residues. The CDR3 bases are TGCAGTGCCGGAGTGACAGCTTTGAACACTGAAGCTTTCTTT. As protein: CSAGVTALNTEAFF.